This TCR beta chain came from a study of T cells in Graves' hyperthyroidism and ophthalmopathy. Study summary: Peripheral blood samples were taken at initial diagnosis, prior to any treatment.

There were TCR beta CDR3 regions amplified from RNA transcripts. Using the HTBI primer set, a first-round RT-PCR was run on the TCR CDR3. TCRdb called the multiplex PCR reads again in MiXCR, with one record for every CDR3 protein. This sample yields about 160,000 distinct CDR3 sequences, of which about a tenth are seen a single time; around 21% belongs to the top ten. This clonotype was seen ten or more times. Its cognate antigen is unknown. Overall study results and limits: The model identified upcoming ophthalmopathy a median approximately six months ahead of onset.

The blood sample dates from first hyperthyroidism diagnosis, preceding any ophthalmopathy symptoms. The authors took PBMCs from roughly 10 ml fresh peripheral blood. Germline V gene data show CDR1 as MNHNS and CDR2 as SASEGT. With 6 bases removed from V and 4 bases from J, the gap between germline ends came to 18 bases. This CDR3 is 16 amino acids long. This TCR came from a woman younger than 35 with Graves' hyperthyroidism that later progressed to Graves' ophthalmopathy. The specimen sequenced was blood. The chain recombines TRBV6-1 with TRBJ1-4, with D possibly being TRBD1 (6 bases). The CDR3 spells CASRRVTGQYNEKLFF. CDR3 nucleotides: TGTGCCAGCAGACGAGTGACGGGACAATATAATGAAAAACTGTTTTTT.